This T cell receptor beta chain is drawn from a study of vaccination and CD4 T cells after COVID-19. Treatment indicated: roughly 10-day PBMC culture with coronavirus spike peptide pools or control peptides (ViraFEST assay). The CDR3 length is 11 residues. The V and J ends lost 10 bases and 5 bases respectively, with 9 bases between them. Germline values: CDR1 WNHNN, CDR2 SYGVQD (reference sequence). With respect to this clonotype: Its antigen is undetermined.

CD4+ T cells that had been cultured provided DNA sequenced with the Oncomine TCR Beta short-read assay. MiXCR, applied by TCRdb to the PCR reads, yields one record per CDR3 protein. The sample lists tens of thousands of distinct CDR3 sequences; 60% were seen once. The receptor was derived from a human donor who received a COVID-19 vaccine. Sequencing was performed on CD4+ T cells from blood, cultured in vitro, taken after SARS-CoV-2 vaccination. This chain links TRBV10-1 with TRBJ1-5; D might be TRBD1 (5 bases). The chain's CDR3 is CATVGDQPQHF. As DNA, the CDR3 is TGCGCCACTGTAGGGGATCAGCCCCAGCATTTT.